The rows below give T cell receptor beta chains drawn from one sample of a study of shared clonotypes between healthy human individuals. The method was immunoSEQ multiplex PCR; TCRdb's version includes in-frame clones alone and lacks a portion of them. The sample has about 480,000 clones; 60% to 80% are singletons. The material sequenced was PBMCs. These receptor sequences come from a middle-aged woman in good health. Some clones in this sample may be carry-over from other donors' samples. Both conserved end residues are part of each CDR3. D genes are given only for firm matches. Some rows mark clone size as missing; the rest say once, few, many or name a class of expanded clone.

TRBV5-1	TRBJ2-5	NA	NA	CASSLLAMETQYF	TGCGCCAGCAGCTTGTTAGCGATGGAGACCCAGTACTTC
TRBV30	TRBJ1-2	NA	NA	CAWSAGAYYGYTF	TGTGCCTGGAGTGCAGGGGCCTACTATGGCTACACCTTC
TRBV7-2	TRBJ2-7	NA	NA	CASSLVGSDTYEQYF	TGTGCCAGCAGCTTAGTAGGCAGTGACACCTACGAGCAGTACTTC
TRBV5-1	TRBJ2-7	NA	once	CASSWGTGYEQYF	TGCGCCAGCAGCTGGGGGACTGGCTACGAGCAGTACTTC
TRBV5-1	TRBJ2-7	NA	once	CASSLAELRGEQYF	TGCGCCAGCAGCTTAGCTGAACTAAGGGGCGAGCAGTACTTC
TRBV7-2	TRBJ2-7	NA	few	CASSFFGGGRMVYEQYF	TGTGCCAGCAGCTTTTTTGGGGGAGGCCGGATGGTCTACGAGCAGTACTTC
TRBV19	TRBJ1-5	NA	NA	CASSTVISNQPQHF	TGTGCCAGTAGTACAGTTATTAGCAATCAGCCCCAGCATTTT
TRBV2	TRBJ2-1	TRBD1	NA	CASRRDRGLYNEQFF	TGTGCCAGCAGGAGGGACAGGGGGCTGTACAATGAGCAGTTCTTC
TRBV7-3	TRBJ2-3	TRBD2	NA	CASSLRTSGRMGLADTQYF	TGTGCCAGCAGTCTACGGACTAGCGGGAGAATGGGGTTAGCAGATACGCAGTATTTT
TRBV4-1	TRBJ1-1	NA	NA	CASSQDRENTEAFF	TGCGCCAGCAGCCAAGACAGGGAGAACACTGAAGCTTTCTTT
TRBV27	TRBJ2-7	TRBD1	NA	CASSPLRQGAKYEQYF	TGTGCCAGCAGTCCCCTGAGACAGGGGGCTAAGTACGAGCAGTACTTC
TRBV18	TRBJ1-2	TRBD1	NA	CASGARDRTADGYTF	TGTGCCAGCGGGGCCAGGGACAGGACGGCGGATGGCTACACCTTC
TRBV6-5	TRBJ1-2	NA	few	CASSYDPNYGYTF	TGTGCCAGCAGTTACGACCCTAACTATGGCTACACCTTC
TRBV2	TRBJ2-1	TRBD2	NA	CASIAGRDNEQFF	TGTGCCAGTATAGCGGGAAGGGACAATGAGCAGTTCTTC
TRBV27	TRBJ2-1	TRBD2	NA	CASSLGGLAGGEQFF	TGTGCCAGCAGCCTAGGGGGGCTAGCGGGAGGTGAGCAGTTCTTC
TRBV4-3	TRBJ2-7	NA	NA	CASSQGLVSYEQYF	TGCGCCAGCAGCCAAGGACTAGTTTCCTACGAGCAGTACTTC
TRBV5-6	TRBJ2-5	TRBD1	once	CASSLWDSQETQYF	TGTGCCAGCAGCTTGTGGGACAGCCAAGAGACCCAGTACTTC
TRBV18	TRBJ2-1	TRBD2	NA	CASSPLTSGTNEQFF	TGTGCCAGCTCACCACTCACTAGCGGAACCAATGAGCAGTTCTTC
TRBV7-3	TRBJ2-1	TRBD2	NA	CASSLGEGTYNEQFF	TGTGCCAGCAGCTTAGGGGAGGGGACCTACAATGAGCAGTTCTTC
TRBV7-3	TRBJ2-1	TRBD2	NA	CASSPGLAGGNEQFF	TGTGCCAGCAGCCCGGGACTAGCGGGAGGGAATGAGCAGTTCTTC
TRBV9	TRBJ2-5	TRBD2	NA	CASSVGPSGRGETQYF	TGTGCCAGCAGCGTAGGGCCTAGCGGGAGAGGGGAGACCCAGTACTTC
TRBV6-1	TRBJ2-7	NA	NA	CASRKAWEQYF	TGTGCCAGCAGGAAGGCCTGGGAGCAGTACTTC
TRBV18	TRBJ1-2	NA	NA	CASSPMGGYGYTF	TGTGCCAGCTCACCAATGGGGGGCTATGGCTACACCTTC
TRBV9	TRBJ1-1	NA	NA	CASSVGGPWHTEAFF	TGTGCCAGCAGCGTCGGGGGCCCCTGGCACACTGAAGCTTTCTTT
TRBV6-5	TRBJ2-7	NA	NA	CASSYSGPGSGEQYF	TGTGCCAGCAGTTACTCCGGACCGGGGAGTGGGGAGCAGTACTTC
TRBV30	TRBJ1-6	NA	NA	CAWSGGETYNSPLHF	TGTGCCTGGAGTGGGGGGGAGACCTATAATTCACCCCTCCACTTT
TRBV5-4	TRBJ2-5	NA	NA	CASSAMETQYF	TGTGCCAGCAGTGCAATGGAGACCCAGTACTTC
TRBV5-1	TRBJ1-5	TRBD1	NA	CASRQGSGQPQHF	TGCGCCAGCAGACAGGGGTCGGGCCAGCCCCAGCATTTT
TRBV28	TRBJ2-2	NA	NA	CASSPLPYPTGELFF	TGTGCCAGCAGTCCCCTACCCTATCCCACCGGGGAGCTGTTTTTT
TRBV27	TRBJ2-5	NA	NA	CASSFALFGLGQETQYF	TGTGCCAGCAGTTTCGCCCTATTCGGTCTGGGACAAGAGACCCAGTACTTC
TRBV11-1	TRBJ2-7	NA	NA	CASSLAGTSSYEQYF	TGTGCCAGCAGCTTAGCAGGGACGAGCTCCTACGAGCAGTACTTC
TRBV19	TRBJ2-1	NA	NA	CASSFGQRNNEQFF	TGTGCCAGTAGTTTTGGACAGAGGAACAATGAGCAGTTCTTC
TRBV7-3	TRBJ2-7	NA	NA	CASSLDGRVKEQYF	TGTGCCAGCAGCTTGGATGGCAGGGTAAAAGAGCAGTACTTC
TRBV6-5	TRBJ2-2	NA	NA	CASSYFAGELFF	TGTGCCAGCAGTTATTTCGCCGGGGAGCTGTTTTTT
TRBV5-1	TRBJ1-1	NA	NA	CASSSLGGNTEAFF	TGCGCCAGCAGCTCCCTTGGAGGGAACACTGAAGCTTTCTTT
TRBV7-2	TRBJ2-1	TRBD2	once	CASSLAGTSGEQFF	TGTGCCAGCAGCTTAGCCGGGACTAGCGGAGAGCAGTTCTTC
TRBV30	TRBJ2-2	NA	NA	CAWSVGRGTGELFF	TGTGCCTGGAGTGTAGGTAGGGGGACCGGGGAGCTGTTTTTT
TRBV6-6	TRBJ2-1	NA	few	CASSPQGSYNEQFF	TGTGCCAGCAGTCCGCAGGGGTCATACAATGAGCAGTTCTTC
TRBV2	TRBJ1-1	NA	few	CASSEEALGRPKLSF	TGTGCCAGCAGCGAAGAGGCACTGGGGAGACCAAAGCTTTCCTTT
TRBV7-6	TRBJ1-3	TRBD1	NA	CASRETGASSGNTIYF	TGTGCCAGCAGGGAAACAGGGGCGAGCTCTGGAAACACCATATATTTT
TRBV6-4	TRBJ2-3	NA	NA	CASSVGPTISTDTQYF	TGTGCCAGCAGTGTTGGTCCTACAATAAGCACAGATACGCAGTATTTT
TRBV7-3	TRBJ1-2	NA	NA	CASSLTGQSYGYTF	TGTGCCAGCAGCTTAACCGGACAGAGCTATGGCTACACCTTC
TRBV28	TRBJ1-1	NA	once	CASSLGAVNTEAFF	TGTGCCAGCAGTTTGGGGGCTGTGAACACTGAAGCTTTCTTT
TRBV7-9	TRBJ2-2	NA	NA	CASNPRAAHGGELFF	TGTGCCAGCAACCCCCGGGCCGCACATGGGGGGGAGCTGTTTTTT
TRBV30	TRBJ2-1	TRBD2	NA	CAWSGLAGGASSYNEQFF	TGTGCCTGGAGTGGACTAGCGGGAGGGGCCAGCTCCTACAATGAGCAGTTCTTC
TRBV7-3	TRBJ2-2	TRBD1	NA	CASSPGTGSAGELFF	TGTGCCAGCAGCCCAGGGACAGGGTCCGCCGGGGAGCTGTTTTTT
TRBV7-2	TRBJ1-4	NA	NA	CASSLTGGAANEKLFF	TGTGCCAGCAGCCTCACGGGGGGGGCGGCTAATGAAAAACTGTTTTTT
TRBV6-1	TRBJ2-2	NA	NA	CASSEPYRGGLGELFF	TGTGCCAGCAGTGAGCCCTATAGGGGAGGACTCGGGGAGCTGTTTTTT
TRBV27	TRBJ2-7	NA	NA	CASSLSVQGPYEQYF	TGTGCCAGCAGTTTAAGTGTACAGGGCCCCTACGAGCAGTACTTC
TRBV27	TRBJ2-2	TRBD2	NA	CASSLSQGRRGGTGELFF	TGTGCCAGCAGTTTATCCCAGGGCCGTCGGGGGGGGACCGGGGAGCTGTTTTTT
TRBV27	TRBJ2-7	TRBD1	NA	CASSYRGYEQYF	TGTGCCAGCAGTTACAGGGGTTACGAGCAGTACTTC
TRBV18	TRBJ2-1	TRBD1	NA	CASSPGQGSYNEQFF	TGTGCCAGCTCACCGGGACAGGGCTCCTACAATGAGCAGTTCTTC
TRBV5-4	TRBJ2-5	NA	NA	CASTARGGKETQYF	TGTGCCAGCACCGCTCGGGGCGGAAAGGAGACCCAGTACTTC